One sample yielded the 2 T cell receptor beta chains listed below, sequenced in a study of T cell changes during pregnancy in multiple sclerosis. Libraries were prepared by immunoSEQ multiplex PCR; TCRdb keeps only in-frame clonotypes and omits some of them. The sample consists of 39,000 or so clones, roughly 88% of them appearing once. Sequencing used CD8+ T cells from peripheral blood mononuclear cells, obtained in the first trimester of pregnancy. Source of these receptors: a female donor with multiple sclerosis, enrolled in a pregnancy study.

The genes are TRBV6-1 and TRBJ1-6; a possible D gene is TRBD1 (5 bases). CDR1 is MNHNS, CDR2 SASEGT, per germline. The V end was cut by 2 bases, the J end by 10 bases, with 6 bases between. The CDR3 length is 12 residues. The CDR3 DNA reads as TGTGCCAGCAGTGAATCAGGGTCACCCCTCCACTTT. It yields the protein CASSESGSPLHF.

The chain has TRBV7-9 and TRBJ1-1, with 8 bases identical to TRBD1. The CDR3 totals 15 residues. The germline V gene encodes CDR1 SEHNR and CDR2 FQNEAQ (reference sequence). J lost 2 bases, V lost 1 base, and 3 bases had no gene match. The CDR3 is CASSLVQGANTEAFF. The CDR3 DNA reads TGTGCCAGCAGCTTAGTCCAGGGGGCAAACACTGAAGCTTTCTTT. Using reference TRBV7-9 and TRBJ1-1 for the parts outside the CDR3, the full variable domain is DTGVSQNPRHKITKRGQNVTFRCDPISEHNRLYWYRQTLGQGPEFLTYFQNEAQLEKSRLLSDRFSAERPKGSFSTLEIQRTEQGDSAMYLCASSLVQGANTEAFFGQGTRLTVV.